Below are 4 T cell receptor beta chains sequenced from a single sample in a study of response to subunit inactivated influenza vaccine. One entry per CDR3 protein, called by TCRdb with MiXCR from the RT-PCR reads. The table has just over 300,000 distinct CDR3 sequences, 20% to 25% seen once. Sequenced here: PBMCs from blood, sampled less than 22 months after vaccination. The receptors shown here come from a man aged 50 to 69 who received an inactivated influenza vaccine.

This clonotype has at least ten counts. The gene calls are TRBV12-3 or TRBV12-4 and TRBJ1-5; D is ambiguous. The CDR3 consists of 13 residues. The ends were cut back, 1 base at V and 4 bases at J, with 5 bases in the middle. CDR3 in amino acids: CASSLERNQPQHF. CDR3 bases: TGTGCCAGCAGTTTAGAGAGGAATCAGCCCCAGCATTTT.

This clonotype was found a few times. CDR3 coding DNA: TGTGCCATCAGTGATGTAGGGGGGAGGCAGCCCCAGCATTTT. Protein sequence: CAISDVGGRQPQHF. The chain has TRBV10-3 and TRBJ1-5; maybe TRBD1 (6 bases). With 3 bases removed from V and 7 bases from J, the gap between germline ends came to 13 bases. The CDR3 is 14 amino acids. The germline CDR1 and CDR2 sequences are ENHRY and SYGVKD.

V usage is TRBV7-2 and J usage is TRBJ1-6, with D hard to call. Trimming took 7 bases from V and 8 from J, leaving 18 bases between them. Germline V lookup: CDR1 SGHTA, CDR2 FQGNSA. There are 15 residues in the CDR3. The CDR3 nucleotides read TGTGCCAGCACCTCTCCCGGGGTGAGGGATTCACCCCTCCACTTT. As protein: CASTSPGVRDSPLHF.

This clonotype showed up many times. V is TRBV20-1 and J is TRBJ1-5, with no clear D. CDR1 and CDR2 from the germline V gene are DFQATT and SNEGSKA (reference sequence). The ends were cut back, 4 bases at V and 5 bases at J, with 9 bases in the middle. The CDR3 loop spans 12 amino acids. CDR3 in DNA: TGCAGTGCTACCTTCGCCGATCAGCCCCAGCATTTT. It is translated as CSATFADQPQHF.